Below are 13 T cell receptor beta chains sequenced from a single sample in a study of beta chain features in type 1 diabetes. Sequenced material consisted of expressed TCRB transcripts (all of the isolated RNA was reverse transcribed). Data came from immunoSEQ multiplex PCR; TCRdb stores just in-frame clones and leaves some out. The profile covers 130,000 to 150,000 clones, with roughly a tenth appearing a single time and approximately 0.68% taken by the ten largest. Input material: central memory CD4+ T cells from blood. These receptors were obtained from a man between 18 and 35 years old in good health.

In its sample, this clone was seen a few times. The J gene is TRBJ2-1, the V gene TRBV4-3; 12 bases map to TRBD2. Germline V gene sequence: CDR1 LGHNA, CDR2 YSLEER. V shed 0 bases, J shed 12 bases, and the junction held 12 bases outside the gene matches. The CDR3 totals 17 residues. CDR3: CASSQDIPTSGGLRQFF. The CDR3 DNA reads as TGCGCCAGCAGCCAAGATATCCCGACTAGCGGGGGCCTACGGCAGTTCTTC.

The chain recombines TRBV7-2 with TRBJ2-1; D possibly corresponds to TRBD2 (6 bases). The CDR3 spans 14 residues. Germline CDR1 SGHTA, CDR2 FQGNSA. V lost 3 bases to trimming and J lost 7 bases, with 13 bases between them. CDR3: CASSFGTAMNEQFF. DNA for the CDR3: TGTGCCAGCAGCTTCGGGACTGCAATGAATGAGCAGTTCTTC.

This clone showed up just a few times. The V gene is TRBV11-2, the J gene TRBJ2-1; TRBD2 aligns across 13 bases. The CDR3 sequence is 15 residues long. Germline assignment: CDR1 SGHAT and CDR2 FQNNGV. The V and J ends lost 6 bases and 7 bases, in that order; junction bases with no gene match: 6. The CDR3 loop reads CASRATSGGANEQFF. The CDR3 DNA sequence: TGTGCCAGCAGGGCTACTAGCGGGGGGGCTAATGAGCAGTTCTTC.

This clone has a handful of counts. CDR3 coding DNA: TGTGCCAGCAGCTTAAGAGCGGGGGGGCCCTTAGATACGCAGTATTTT. This codes for CASSLRAGGPLDTQYF. This chain connects TRBV5-4 to TRBJ2-3, with 10 bases fitting TRBD2. The junction had 8 bases not matched to a gene; V was cut back by 2 bases and J by 5 bases. This CDR3 spans 16 amino acids. CDR1 is SGHNT and CDR2 is YYREEE in the germline V gene (reference sequence).

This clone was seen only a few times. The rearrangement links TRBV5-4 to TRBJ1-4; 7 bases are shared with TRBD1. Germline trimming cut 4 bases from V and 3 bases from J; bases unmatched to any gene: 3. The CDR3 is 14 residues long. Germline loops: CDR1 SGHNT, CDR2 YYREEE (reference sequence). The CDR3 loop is CASSTGQSNEKLFF. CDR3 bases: TGTGCCAGCAGCACGGGACAGTCTAATGAAAAACTGTTTTTT.

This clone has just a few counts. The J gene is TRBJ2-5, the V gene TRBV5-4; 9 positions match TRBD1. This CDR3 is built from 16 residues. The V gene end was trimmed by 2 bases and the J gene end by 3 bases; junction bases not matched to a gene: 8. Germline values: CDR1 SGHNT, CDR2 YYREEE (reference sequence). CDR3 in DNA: TGTGCCAGCAGCTTTTCCGGGACAGGGAAGGAAGAGACCCAGTACTTC. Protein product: CASSFSGTGKEETQYF.

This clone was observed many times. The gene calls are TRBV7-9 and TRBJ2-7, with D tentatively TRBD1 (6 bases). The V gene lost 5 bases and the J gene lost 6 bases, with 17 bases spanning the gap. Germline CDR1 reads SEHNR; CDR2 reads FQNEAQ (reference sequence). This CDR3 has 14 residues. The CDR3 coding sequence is TGTGCCAGCAGCCAGGGGTCGGCCAGGGTCGAGCAGTACTTC. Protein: CASSQGSARVEQYF. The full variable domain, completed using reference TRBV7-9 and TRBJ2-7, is DTGVSQNPRHKITKRGQNVTFRCDPISEHNRLYWYRQTLGQGPEFLTYFQNEAQLEKSRLLSDRFSAERPKGSFSTLEIQRTEQGDSAMYLCASSQGSARVEQYFGPGTRLTVT.

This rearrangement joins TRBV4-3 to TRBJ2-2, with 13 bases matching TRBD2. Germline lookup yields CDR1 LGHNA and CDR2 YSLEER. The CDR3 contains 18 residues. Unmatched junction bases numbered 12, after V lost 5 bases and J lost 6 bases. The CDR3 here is CASSEGLAGANRAGELFF. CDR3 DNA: TGCGCCAGCAGCGAAGGACTAGCGGGGGCCAATCGGGCCGGGGAGCTGTTTTTT.

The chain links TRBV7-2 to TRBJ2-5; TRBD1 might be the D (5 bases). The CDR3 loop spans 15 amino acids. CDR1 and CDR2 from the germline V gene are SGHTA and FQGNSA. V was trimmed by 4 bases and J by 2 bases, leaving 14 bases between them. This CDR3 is CASSYQATEQETQYF. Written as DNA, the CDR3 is TGTGCCAGCAGCTACCAAGCGACAGAGCAAGAGACCCAGTACTTC.

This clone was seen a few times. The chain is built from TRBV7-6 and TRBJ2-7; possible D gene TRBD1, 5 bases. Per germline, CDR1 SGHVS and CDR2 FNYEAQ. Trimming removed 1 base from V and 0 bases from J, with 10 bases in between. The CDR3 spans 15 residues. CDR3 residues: CASSLDQGSSYEQYF. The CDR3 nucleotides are TGTGCCAGCAGCTTAGATCAGGGAAGCTCCTACGAGCAGTACTTC. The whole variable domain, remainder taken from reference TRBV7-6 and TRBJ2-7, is GAGVSQSPRYKVTKRGQDVALRCDPISGHVSLYWYRQALGQGPEFLTYFNYEAQQDKSGLPNDRFSAERPEGSISTLTIQRTEQRDSAMYRCASSLDQGSSYEQYFGPGTRLTVT.

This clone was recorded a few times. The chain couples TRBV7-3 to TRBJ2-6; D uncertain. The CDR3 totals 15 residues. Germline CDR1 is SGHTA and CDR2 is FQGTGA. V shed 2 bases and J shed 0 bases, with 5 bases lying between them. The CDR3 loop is CASSLQVSGANVLTF. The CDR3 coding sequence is TGTGCCAGCAGCTTACAGGTCTCTGGGGCCAACGTCCTGACTTTC.

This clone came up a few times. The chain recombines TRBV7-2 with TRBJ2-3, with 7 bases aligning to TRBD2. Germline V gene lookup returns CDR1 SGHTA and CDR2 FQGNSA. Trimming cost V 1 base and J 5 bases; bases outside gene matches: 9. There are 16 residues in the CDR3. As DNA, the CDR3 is TGTGCCAGCAGCTTAGATCTGGGCGGGGGTATAGATACGCAGTATTTT. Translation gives CASSLDLGGGIDTQYF.

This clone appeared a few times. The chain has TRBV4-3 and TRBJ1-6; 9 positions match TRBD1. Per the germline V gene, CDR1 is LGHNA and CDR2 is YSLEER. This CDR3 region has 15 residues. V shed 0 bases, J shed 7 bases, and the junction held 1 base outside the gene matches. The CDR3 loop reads CASSQETGGNSPLHF. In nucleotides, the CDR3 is TGCGCCAGCAGCCAAGAGACAGGGGGAAATTCACCCCTCCACTTT.